These 5 T cell receptor beta chains originate from one sample sequenced in a study of OX40 agonist ivuxolimab in advanced cancers. Some clones are missing from TCRdb's copy, which holds only in-frame ones; the method was immunoSEQ multiplex PCR. The table includes around 50,000 clones, approximately 77% detected once. This specimen was CD4+ or CD8+ T cells sorted from blood, taken in a trial of the OX40 agonist ivuxolimab. Every receptor here comes from an adult with an advanced solid tumor such as melanoma, head and neck, liver or kidney cancer.

The chain is built from TRBV4-1 and TRBJ1-1; the D gene is possibly TRBD1 (5 bases). The CDR3 spans 13 residues. CDR1 MGHRA and CDR2 YSYEKL come from the germline V gene. The V end lost 2 bases, the J end lost 7 bases, and 11 bases lay between the germline ends. The DNA for the CDR3 is TGCGCCAGCAGCCAACCATGGGACGGTGAAGCTTTCTTT. Translation gives CASSQPWDGEAFF.

This clone was observed a few times. CDR3: CASSLAGQRNEQFF. CDR3 bases: TGTGCCAGCTCACTCGCAGGACAGCGCAATGAGCAGTTCTTC. The chain employs TRBV18 and TRBJ2-1; maybe TRBD1 (6 bases). V lost 4 bases, J lost 6 bases, and 13 bases lay in between. The germline gives CDR1 KGHSH, CDR2 LQKENI. The CDR3 totals 14 residues.

The chain links TRBV28 to TRBJ2-3, with unresolved D. The CDR3 is 13 residues long. The germline CDR1 and CDR2 sequences are MDHEN and SYDVKM. V was trimmed by 5 bases and J by 2 bases, leaving 8 bases between them. CDR3 in amino acids: CASSPSATDTQYF. In DNA form, the CDR3 reads TGTGCCAGCAGTCCCTCGGCCACAGATACGCAGTATTTT. Together with reference TRBV28 and TRBJ2-3, the CDR3 gives the full variable domain: DVKVTQSSRYLVKRTGEKVFLECVQDMDHENMFWYRQDPGLGLRLIYFSYDVKMKEKGDIPEGYSVSREKKERFSLILESASTNQTSMYLCASSPSATDTQYFGPGTRLTVL.

For this clone: Within the sample, other DNA sequences also encode this same CDR3. The genes are TRBV28 and TRBJ1-2, with unresolved D. The CDR3 spans 12 residues. The V gene lost 2 bases and the J gene lost 4 bases, with 5 bases spanning the gap. Germline lookup yields CDR1 MDHEN and CDR2 SYDVKM. The CDR3 sequence: CASSLGSYGYTF. The CDR3 DNA reads as TGTGCCAGCAGTTTAGGTAGCTATGGCTACACCTTC.

V usage is TRBV6-5 and J usage is TRBJ1-6; 10 bases fit TRBD1. Losses at the gene ends were 0 bases for V and 10 bases for J; bases not matched to a gene: 3. Germline lookup yields CDR1 MNHEY and CDR2 SVGAGI. CDR3 length: 15 amino acids. The DNA of the CDR3 is TGTGCCAGCAGTTACTCGGGACAGGGGTACTCACCCCTCCACTTT. It yields the protein CASSYSGQGYSPLHF.